This section outlines one T cell receptor beta chain sequence together with its context. The data are from a study of T cell repertoires in ileal Crohn's disease. Here immunoSEQ multiplex PCR was the method, and the copy in TCRdb shows in-frame clones only, minus some. The data hold roughly 29,000 clones, with about four fifths observed a single time. Per the germline V gene, CDR1 is SGHRS and CDR2 is YFSETQ. Trimming took off 2 bases at V and 0 bases at J, with 17 bases between the two ends. The CDR3 is 17 residues long. The chain has TRBV5-1 and TRBJ1-1; possible D gene TRBD1, 6 bases. The source material was ileal tissue. The TCR sequence derives from an adult with Crohn's disease. In nucleotides, the CDR3 is TGCGCCAGCAGCTTTTGGGGAGGGGGGTACATGAACACTGAAGCTTTCTTT. Residues: CASSFWGGGYMNTEAFF.